This TCR beta chain was sequenced in a study of Graves' ophthalmopathy and Graves' hyperthyroidism. The wider study: Pretreatment peripheral blood was obtained at initial diagnosis. Findings and limits, study-wide: The model flagged ophthalmopathy progression at 55% to 71% sensitivity and 72.22% specificity. Most clonotypes expanded in thyroid above 0.001 frequency were present in blood too.

Using RNA transcripts, the TCR beta CDR3 regions were amplified. HTBI primers were used in a first-round RT-PCR, which preceded a second-round multiplex PCR. TCRdb processed the multiplex PCR reads anew with MiXCR; each CDR3 protein has one entry. Among under 350,000 distinct CDR3 sequences listed, about a sixth were seen once. This clonotype was detected ten times or more. Its antigen is as yet unknown. Out of around 10 ml of fresh peripheral blood, PBMCs were obtained. The clonotype originates from an adult man with Graves' ophthalmopathy. Sequencing was done on a sample of peripheral blood.

The CDR3 region is CASSRARLNRGQETQYF. The CDR3 DNA reads TGTGCCAGCAGCAGGGCCAGACTTAACAGGGGACAAGAGACCCAGTACTTC. The chain is built from TRBV6-5 and TRBJ2-5; 7 bases are shared with TRBD1. The germline V gene has CDR1 MNHEY and CDR2 SVGAGI. V lost 6 bases, J lost 2 bases, and 15 bases stayed unmatched. The CDR3 totals 17 residues.